The 11 T cell receptor beta chains below come from one sample, sequenced in a study of OX40 agonist ivuxolimab in advanced cancers. Measured with immunoSEQ multiplex PCR; TCRdb has only the in-frame clones, and not every one. This sample carries approximately 20,000 clones, around three quarters of them seen once, and the ten largest clones take approximately 16%. The specimen was CD4+ or CD8+ T cells sorted from blood, collected in a trial of the OX40 agonist ivuxolimab. The receptors were sampled from an adult with an advanced solid tumor such as melanoma, head and neck, liver or kidney cancer.

The chain recombines TRBV7-9 with TRBJ2-3, with D possibly matching TRBD1 (6 bases). Germline loops: CDR1 SEHNR, CDR2 FQNEAQ (reference sequence). Deletions cut 1 base from V and 2 bases from J, with 13 bases between. The CDR3 loop spans 16 amino acids. The CDR3 reads CASSLGGQLATDTQYF. In DNA form, the CDR3 reads TGTGCCAGCAGCTTAGGAGGACAGCTTGCCACAGATACGCAGTATTTT.

The chain is built from TRBV5-6 and TRBJ1-2, with unresolved D. Looked up from germline, CDR1 is SGHDT and CDR2 is YYEEEE. This CDR3 is built from 12 residues. Trimming removed 2 bases at V and 6 bases at J, with 8 bases between. This CDR3 reads CASSLDLDGYTF. As DNA, the CDR3 is TGTGCCAGCAGCTTAGACCTGGATGGCTACACCTTC.

This chain joins TRBV29-1 and TRBJ1-5; no clear D gene. Germline assignment: CDR1 SQVTM and CDR2 ANQGSEA. V dropped 7 bases and J dropped 4 bases, with 23 bases sitting between them. The CDR3 is 16 residues long. The CDR3, as DNA: TGCAGCGCTGTATTGGTGGGCGATTCCCCAAATCAGCCCCAGCATTTT. Translation: CSAVLVGDSPNQPQHF.

The V call is TRBV18, the J call TRBJ2-3; 8 nucleotides agree with TRBD2. CDR1 is KGHSH and CDR2 is LQKENI in the germline V gene. After removal of 5 bases from V and 2 bases from J, the junction contained 9 bases not matched to a gene. The CDR3 loop spans 16 amino acids. Written as DNA, the CDR3 is TGTGCCAGCTCAACCCCGGGGGGGCGCCCCACAGATACGCAGTATTTT. It yields the protein CASSTPGGRPTDTQYF.

The sample holds one count of this clone. The chain is built from TRBV10-3 and TRBJ2-1; perhaps D is TRBD1 or TRBD2 (5 bases each). This CDR3 comprises 12 residues. The V gene's germline CDR1 is ENHRY and CDR2 SYGVKD. Trimming removed 5 bases from V and 7 bases from J, with 9 bases in between. The CDR3 DNA follows: TGTGCCATCAGTACCGAGGGGAATGAGCAGTTCTTC. This gives the protein CAISTEGNEQFF.

The chain uses TRBV27 and TRBJ2-7; the match to TRBD1 covers 8 bases. Germline V gives CDR1 MNHEY, CDR2 SMNVEV (reference sequence). This CDR3 comprises 16 residues. The J segment lost 4 bases and the V segment lost 4 bases, leaving 12 bases of the junction unmatched. CDR3 protein: CASSSPRDRRSYEQYF. DNA of the CDR3: TGTGCCAGCAGTTCTCCACGGGACAGGCGTTCGTACGAGCAGTACTTC.

J is TRBJ2-1 and V is TRBV9; no reliable D call. Trimming left V 4 bases short and J 0 bases short, with 14 bases between. The CDR3 has 16 amino acids. Germline V lookup: CDR1 SGDLS, CDR2 YYNGEE. CDR3 sequence: CASSTFGGASYNEQFF. The CDR3 region has the DNA TGTGCCAGCAGCACATTTGGCGGAGCCTCCTACAATGAGCAGTTCTTC.

The chain uses TRBV7-9 and TRBJ1-4; maybe TRBD1 (6 bases). CDR3 length equals 17 residues. Trimming left V 5 bases short and J 1 base short, with 17 bases between. Per germline, CDR1 SEHNR and CDR2 FQNEAQ (reference sequence). CDR3: CASSKLTGIITNEKLFF. CDR3 nucleotides: TGTGCCAGCAGCAAGTTAACAGGGATCATAACTAATGAAAAACTGTTTTTT.

The chain uses TRBV4-3 and TRBJ1-4; no reliable D call. Trimming removed 0 bases from V and 5 bases from J, with 13 bases in between. The length of the CDR3 is 16 residues. Germline V gene sequence: CDR1 LGHNA, CDR2 YSLEER. CDR3 amino acids: CASSQEGPLANEKLFF. CDR3 sequence (DNA): TGCGCCAGCAGCCAAGAAGGTCCACTGGCGAATGAAAAACTGTTTTTT.

This clone came up a few times. This chain uses TRBV7-9 with TRBJ2-3, with 13 bases identical to TRBD2. J gave up 1 base and V 5 bases, and 9 bases lay outside the gene matches. Germline CDR1 and CDR2: SEHNR and FQNEAQ (reference sequence). There are 18 residues in the CDR3. The CDR3 DNA sequence: TGTGCCAGCAGCGTACTAGCGGGGGGGCGGAGGGGCACAGATACGCAGTATTTT. Protein product: CASSVLAGGRRGTDTQYF.

The rearrangement joins TRBV21-1 to TRBJ1-2. TRBV21-1 is annotated as a pseudogene. This CDR3 region has 13 residues. CDR3 DNA sequence: TGTGCCAGCACACCAAGGTCGCCTTGGGGCTACACCTTC. Its protein is CASTPRSPWGYTF.